A selection of T cell receptor beta chains follows, all from one sample in a study of blood T cell repertoires in COVID-19. The method was immunoSEQ multiplex PCR; TCRdb's version includes in-frame clones alone and lacks a portion of them. Here the sample spans around 40,000 clones, about 85% being singletons. Material for sequencing was peripheral blood. Every receptor here comes from a man aged 55 to 69 with COVID-19, enrolled during active disease. The CDR3 runs from the conserved cysteine through the conserved F or W. The D gene is left open where the match is weak. The size entry is marked missing in some rows and otherwise reads once, few, many or a size class.

TRBV5-5	NA	NA	14	TRBJ2-7	CASSLIDNSYEQYF	TGTGCCAGCAGCTTGATTGACAACTCCTACGAGCAGTACTTC
TRBV6-1	NA	NA	13	TRBJ1-5	CASSEASGQPQHF	TGTGCCAGCAGTGAAGCTTCGGGTCAGCCCCAGCATTTT
TRBV18	TRBD1	NA	15	TRBJ1-1	CASSPTQGAIREAFF	TGTGCCAGCTCACCAACACAGGGGGCGATTCGTGAAGCTTTCTTT
TRBV7-9	TRBD1	NA	19	TRBJ2-3	CASSPRTGGVWLPTDTQYF	TGTGCCAGCAGCCCGAGGACAGGGGGAGTATGGCTTCCGACAGATACGCAGTATTTT
TRBV7-3	TRBD1	NA	17	TRBJ1-1	CASSLLGGTGTNTEAFF	TGTGCCAGCAGCCTTTTAGGAGGGACAGGGACAAACACTGAAGCTTTCTTT
TRBV5-1	TRBD2	NA	18	TRBJ2-2	CASSATWTSGRRTGELFF	TGCGCCAGCAGCGCCACTTGGACTAGCGGGAGACGTACCGGGGAGCTGTTTTTT
TRBV6-5	TRBD1	NA	14	TRBJ1-2	CASRPRQGNYGYTF	TGTGCCAGCAGACCGAGACAGGGGAACTATGGCTACACCTTC
TRBV6-5	NA	NA	13	TRBJ1-2	CASRLTGNYGYTF	TGTGCCAGCAGACTCACAGGGAACTATGGCTACACCTTC
TRBV2	TRBD2	NA	16	TRBJ2-1	CASRRSGGGIYNEQFF	TGTGCCAGCAGAAGAAGTGGGGGGGGTATATACAATGAGCAGTTCTTC
TRBV5-1	TRBD2	once	15	TRBJ2-2	CASSLSGRATGELFF	TGCGCCAGCAGCTTGAGCGGGAGGGCCACCGGGGAGCTGTTTTTT
TRBV27	NA	NA	15	TRBJ2-3	CASSLMDSRTDTQYF	TGTGCCAGCAGTTTAATGGACAGCCGCACAGATACGCAGTATTTT
TRBV28	NA	NA	14	TRBJ1-4	CASTPQGTREKLFF	TGTGCCAGCACTCCCCAGGGGACAAGAGAAAAACTGTTTTTT
TRBV19	NA	once	15	TRBJ1-3	CASSPSLAPGNTIYF	TGTGCCAGTAGTCCCTCCCTGGCCCCGGGAAACACCATATATTTT
TRBV9	NA	NA	15	TRBJ2-1	CASSTLLASNNEQFF	TGTGCCAGCAGCACTCTACTAGCCTCTAACAATGAGCAGTTCTTC
TRBV30	TRBD1	NA	15	TRBJ2-1	CAWSVQGSIYNEQFF	TGTGCCTGGAGTGTACAGGGGAGCATTTACAATGAGCAGTTCTTC
TRBV3-1/TRBV3-2	TRBD1	NA	15	TRBJ2-5	CASSRSQGAQETQYF	TGTGCCAGCAGCCGGTCACAGGGGGCCCAAGAGACCCAGTACTTC
TRBV6-5	TRBD1	NA	13	TRBJ1-6	CASRTTGFSPLHF	TGTGCCAGCAGAACGACAGGGTTTTCACCCCTCCACTTT
TRBV11-3	TRBD1	NA	18	TRBJ1-2	CASSPRGTGFFASRGYTF	TGTGCCAGCAGCCCCCGTGGGACAGGCTTTTTTGCGTCTCGCGGCTACACCTTC
TRBV18	TRBD2	NA	16	TRBJ2-1	CASSRTGLADYNEQFF	TGTGCCAGCTCACGAACGGGACTAGCAGACTACAATGAGCAGTTCTTC
TRBV28	NA	NA	13	TRBJ1-1	CASSLDLRGEAFF	TGTGCCAGCAGTTTGGACTTGCGGGGGGAAGCTTTCTTT
TRBV7-9	TRBD1	NA	13	TRBJ1-2	CASSNRGDSGYTF	TGTGCCAGCAGCAACAGGGGTGATTCTGGCTACACCTTC
TRBV19	NA	NA	11	TRBJ1-1	CASSRLTEAFF	TGTGCCAGTAGTCGCCTAACTGAAGCTTTCTTT
TRBV4-1	TRBD2	NA	17	TRBJ2-3	CASSPQGTSGRLDTQYF	TGCGCCAGCAGCCCCCAAGGGACTAGCGGGAGATTAGATACGCAGTATTTT
TRBV25-1	TRBD1	NA	14	TRBJ1-1	CASNKGQGTNEAFF	TGTGCCAGCAACAAAGGACAGGGGACGAATGAAGCTTTCTTT
TRBV28	NA	NA	14	TRBJ1-3	CASSLLLSGNTIYF	TGTGCCAGCAGTTTATTATTGTCTGGAAACACCATATATTTT
TRBV29-1	TRBD2	NA	13	TRBJ2-1	CSVGLVSYNEQFF	TGCAGCGTCGGACTAGTCTCCTACAATGAGCAGTTCTTC
TRBV19	TRBD1	NA	13	TRBJ1-5	CASSLTGGEPQHF	TGTGCCAGTAGTTTGACAGGGGGCGAGCCCCAGCATTTT
TRBV30	TRBD1	NA	15	TRBJ1-3	CAWSVQGAYGNTIYF	TGTGCCTGGAGTGTACAGGGGGCTTACGGAAACACCATATATTTT
TRBV20-1	NA	NA	11	TRBJ2-7	CSANRAYEQYF	TGCAGTGCCAACAGAGCCTACGAGCAGTACTTC
TRBV5-4	TRBD1	NA	15	TRBJ1-2	CASSLGQGGNYGYTF	TGTGCCAGCAGCTTGGGACAGGGGGGAAACTATGGCTACACCTTC
TRBV19	TRBD2	NA	15	TRBJ2-7	CASNTKPGLGYEQYF	TGTGCCAGTAACACGAAACCGGGACTAGGATACGAGCAGTACTTC
TRBV5-1	TRBD1	NA	13	TRBJ1-1	CASSLDRGNEAFF	TGCGCCAGCAGCTTGGACAGGGGAAATGAAGCTTTCTTT
TRBV3-1/TRBV3-2	NA	NA	13	TRBJ2-1	CASSHPRGGEQFF	TGTGCCAGCAGCCATCCAAGAGGGGGTGAGCAGTTCTTC
TRBV18	TRBD2	NA	16	TRBJ2-2	CASSPGTSGDTGELFF	TGTGCCAGCTCACCAGGGACTAGCGGAGACACCGGGGAGCTGTTTTTT
TRBV11-2	TRBD1	medium-sized	16	TRBJ2-2	CASSLVWTGGAGELFF	TGTGCCAGCAGCTTAGTCTGGACAGGGGGGGCCGGGGAGCTGTTTTTT
TRBV4-2	TRBD2	NA	17	TRBJ2-7	CASSQDSVLAGPNEQYF	TGTGCCAGCAGCCAAGATTCAGTCCTAGCGGGTCCAAACGAGCAGTACTTC
TRBV19	NA	NA	13	TRBJ2-5	CASSSTGKETQYF	TGTGCCAGTAGTAGTACAGGGAAAGAGACCCAGTACTTC
TRBV18	NA	NA	13	TRBJ1-6	CASSPREDSPLHF	TGTGCCAGCTCACCAAGGGAGGATTCACCCCTCCACTTT
TRBV28	TRBD1	NA	15	TRBJ1-1	CASSLPLAGTGGSFF	TGTGCCAGCAGTTTGCCCCTTGCGGGGACAGGTGGGTCTTTCTTT
TRBV7-9	NA	NA	12	TRBJ1-3	CASSLSGNTIYF	TGTGCCAGCAGCCTATCTGGAAACACCATATATTTT
TRBV27	TRBD2	few	14	TRBJ2-1	CASGSSGPLNEQFF	TGTGCCAGCGGTTCTAGCGGTCCTCTCAATGAGCAGTTCTTC
TRBV19	NA	NA	14	TRBJ2-1	CASSNREPNNEQFF	TGTGCCAGTAGTAACCGGGAGCCCAACAATGAGCAGTTCTTC
TRBV30	NA	NA	11	TRBJ2-1	CAWISRGEQFF	TGTGCCTGGATATCCCGGGGTGAGCAGTTCTTC
TRBV29-1	TRBD1	few	15	TRBJ1-4	CSATPGTGGAGKLFF	TGCAGCGCCACACCCGGTACAGGGGGCGCCGGAAAACTGTTTTTT
TRBV2	TRBD1	NA	16	TRBJ1-1	CASRSETGARNTEAFF	TGTGCCAGCCGCTCCGAGACAGGGGCGCGGAACACTGAAGCTTTCTTT
TRBV5-1	TRBD2	NA	16	TRBJ2-5	CASSSRLAGEGETQYF	TGCGCCAGCAGCTCCCGACTAGCGGGAGAGGGCGAGACCCAGTACTTC
TRBV19	NA	NA	17	TRBJ1-6	CASSVNRDISYNSPLHF	TGTGCCAGTAGTGTCAACCGGGACATCTCCTATAATTCACCCCTCCACTTT
TRBV6-5	NA	NA	15	TRBJ1-5	CASTFWTDSNQPQHF	TGTGCCAGCACCTTCTGGACAGATAGCAATCAGCCCCAGCATTTT
TRBV28	TRBD1	NA	12	TRBJ1-1	CASSWRTGEAFF	TGTGCCAGCAGTTGGAGGACAGGGGAAGCTTTCTTT
TRBV29-1	NA	NA	15	TRBJ2-3	CSVAKGVAYTDTQYF	TGCAGCGTTGCGAAGGGAGTCGCTTACACAGATACGCAGTATTTT
TRBV28	TRBD1	NA	16	TRBJ1-6	CASSLYRGGNNSPLHF	TGTGCCAGCAGTTTATACAGGGGGGGGAATAATTCACCCCTCCACTTT
TRBV9	NA	NA	15	TRBJ2-1	CASSFSGSSYNEQFF	TGTGCCAGCAGCTTTTCAGGCAGCTCCTACAATGAGCAGTTCTTC
TRBV19	TRBD2	NA	14	TRBJ2-7	CASSWTSGIYEQYF	TGTGCCAGTAGCTGGACTAGCGGGATCTACGAGCAGTACTTC
TRBV3-1/TRBV3-2	NA	few	15	TRBJ1-5	CASSAGGSSNQPQHF	TGTGCCAGCAGCGCCGGAGGGTCCTCCAATCAGCCCCAGCATTTT
TRBV18	NA	once	16	TRBJ2-1	CASSPYWQGNYNEQFF	TGTGCCAGCTCACCATACTGGCAGGGGAACTACAATGAGCAGTTCTTC